This T cell receptor (beta chain) comes out of a study of CD8+ T cells in alopecia areata. This CDR3 comprises 13 residues. Between the trimmed V and J ends, which lost 1 base and 6 bases, there was a span of 9 bases. Germline V gene lookup returns CDR1 MGHDK and CDR2 SYGVNS. Extracted RNA was reverse transcribed, and the resulting cDNA served as sequencing template. Only in-frame clones appear in the TCRdb table, and some are missing; sequencing was by immunoSEQ multiplex PCR. The profile shows roughly 200,000 clones, roughly 60% of them singletons. Those with alopecia areata gave lesional scalp punch biopsies and peripheral blood.

The sequencing here drew on CD4+ T cells sorted from blood, taken at week 0. This sequence originates from a human donor with alopecia areata. This rearrangement joins TRBV25-1 to TRBJ1-2; D is undetermined. This chain's CDR3 is CASSESGRDGYTF. The CDR3 DNA reads as TGTGCCAGCAGTGAATCGGGGAGGGATGGCTACACCTTC.